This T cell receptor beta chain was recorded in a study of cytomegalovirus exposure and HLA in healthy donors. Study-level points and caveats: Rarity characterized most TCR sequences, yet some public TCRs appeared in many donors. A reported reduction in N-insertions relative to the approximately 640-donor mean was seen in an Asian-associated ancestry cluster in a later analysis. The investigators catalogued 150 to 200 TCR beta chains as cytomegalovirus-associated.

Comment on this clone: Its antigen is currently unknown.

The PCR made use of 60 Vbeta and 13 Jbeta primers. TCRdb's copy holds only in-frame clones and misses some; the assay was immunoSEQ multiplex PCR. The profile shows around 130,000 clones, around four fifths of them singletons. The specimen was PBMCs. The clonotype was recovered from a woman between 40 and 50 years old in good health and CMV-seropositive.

The CDR3 nucleotides are TGTGCCACCAGCAGGGGCGATCGGAACTATGGCTACACCTTC. It codes for CATSRGDRNYGYTF. This chain connects TRBV15 to TRBJ1-2; D unresolved. Germline V lookup: CDR1 LNHNV, CDR2 YYDKDF (reference sequence). The V end was cut by 3 bases, the J end by 2 bases, with 10 bases between. The CDR3 runs to 14 residues.